These 24 T cell receptor beta chains share one sample of origin, sequenced in a study of cytotoxic CD8 clonotypes in ibrutinib-treated CLL. Method: immunoSEQ multiplex PCR; TCRdb's copy keeps in-frame clones and lacks some. The sample shows approximately 24,000 clones, approximately 80% of them seen only once. The material was PBMCs, obtained before ibrutinib treatment. The receptors stem from a human donor with chronic lymphocytic leukemia.

V usage is TRBV6-6 and J usage is TRBJ2-5; D possibly corresponds to TRBD1 (5 bases). This CDR3 contains 13 residues. V was pared by 5 bases and J by 2 bases, with 9 bases between. Germline CDR1 is MNHNY and CDR2 is SVGAGI (reference sequence). In DNA form, the CDR3 reads TGTGCCAGCAGTAAAGGGGTACAAGAGACCCAGTACTTC. Encoded protein: CASSKGVQETQYF.

The V and J genes are TRBV29-1 and TRBJ1-5; D remains unclear. The V gene lost 0 bases and the J gene lost 0 bases, with 18 bases spanning the gap. The CDR3 runs to 18 residues. The V gene's germline CDR1 is SQVTM and CDR2 ANQGSEA. The CDR3 DNA is TGCAGCGTTGAAGATCTAGGGCGGAGAGTTTATAGCAATCAGCCCCAGCATTTT. Protein: CSVEDLGRRVYSNQPQHF.

The rearrangement uses TRBV6-1 and TRBJ2-3; 12 bases map to TRBD2. Germline assignment: CDR1 MNHNS and CDR2 SASEGT. The CDR3 extends over 14 amino acids. With V trimmed by 6 bases and J by 8 bases, 6 bases remained unmatched. The CDR3 reads CASSRTSGKVTQYF. CDR3 coding DNA: TGTGCCAGCAGCAGGACTAGCGGGAAGGTTACGCAGTATTTT.

This clone was seen only once. The chain recombines TRBV30 with TRBJ2-3, with D possibly matching TRBD2 (6 bases). V lost 5 bases and J 2 bases, leaving 11 bases between the germline ends. The length of the CDR3 is 13 residues. Germline CDR1 reads GTSNPN; CDR2 reads SVGIG (reference sequence). CDR3 nucleotide sequence: TGTGCCTGGTCGGCGGGAAACACAGATACGCAGTATTTT. Encoded protein: CAWSAGNTDTQYF.

This sequence joins TRBV19 and TRBJ2-7; 7 nucleotides match TRBD2. V lost 1 base and J lost 2; bases outside the gene matches: 2. This CDR3 contains 14 residues. Germline V gene data show CDR1 as LNHDA and CDR2 as SQIVND (reference sequence). The CDR3 DNA is TGTGCCAGTAGTATAGGCGGGAGCGCCTACGAGCAGTACTTC. Amino acid sequence: CASSIGGSAYEQYF.

This clone was recorded only once. This chain uses TRBV15 with TRBJ2-6; D uncertain. V lost 0 bases and J lost 4, with 7 bases in between. The CDR3 length is 15 residues. CDR1 and CDR2 (germline): LNHNV, YYDKDF (reference sequence). The DNA for the CDR3 is TGTGCCACCAGCAGAGAGTCCTCGGGGGCCAACGTCCTGACTTTC. This encodes CATSRESSGANVLTF.

In this sample, this clone turned up a few times. The DNA for the CDR3 is TGTGCCAGCAGGCTGGGCGCGGGAGGGTCCTACGAGCAGTACTTC. Translation: CASRLGAGGSYEQYF. This chain links TRBV5-6 with TRBJ2-7, with 9 nucleotides matching TRBD2. The germline gives CDR1 SGHDT, CDR2 YYEEEE. This CDR3 has 15 residues. V trimming: 5 bases; J trimming: 1 base; junction bases outside the gene matches: 7. Supplemented by reference TRBV5-6 and TRBJ2-7, the full variable domain reads DAGVTQSPTHLIKTRGQQVTLRCSPKSGHDTVSWYQQALGQGPQFIFQYYEEEERQRGNFPDRFSGHQFPNYSSELNVNALLLGDSALYLCASRLGAGGSYEQYFGPGTRLTVT.

A few counts support this clone. The genes are TRBV10-3 and TRBJ1-2; D gene unclear. Germline CDR1 ENHRY, CDR2 SYGVKD. CDR3 length: 15 amino acids. Trimming took 3 bases from V and 6 from J, leaving 17 bases between them. CDR3 in DNA: TGTGCCATCAGTGACCCGGGTGTCGCGAGTAATGGCTACACCTTC. Encoded protein: CAISDPGVASNGYTF.

The V call is TRBV7-2, the J call TRBJ1-1; D remains unclear. CDR1 and CDR2 from the germline V gene are SGHTA and FQGNSA. V was pared by 0 bases and J by 1 base, with 9 bases between. CDR3 size: 15 residues. Here the CDR3 reads CASSLAQTGNTEAFF. The CDR3 nucleotides are TGTGCCAGCAGCTTAGCGCAAACGGGGAACACTGAAGCTTTCTTT.

The rearrangement joins TRBV7-2 to TRBJ2-7; a weak D match, TRBD2 (5 bases). The CDR3 consists of 14 residues. Germline CDR1 is SGHTA and CDR2 is FQGNSA. Trimming stripped 5 bases from V and 2 bases from J, with 13 bases between. The CDR3 here is CASSVGRVTYEQYF. CDR3 bases: TGTGCCAGCAGCGTAGGGCGGGTCACCTACGAGCAGTACTTC.

This chain joins TRBV28 and TRBJ2-7; 7 bases are shared with TRBD2. The V segment lost 2 bases and the J segment 2 bases; nucleotides outside the gene matches: 6. The CDR3 totals 15 residues. CDR1 and CDR2 (germline): MDHEN, SYDVKM. CDR3 in amino acids: CASSLGREWAYEQYF. CDR3 coding DNA: TGTGCCAGCAGTTTAGGGCGGGAGTGGGCCTACGAGCAGTACTTC. Variable domain in full (rest from reference TRBV28 and TRBJ2-7): DVKVTQSSRYLVKRTGEKVFLECVQDMDHENMFWYRQDPGLGLRLIYFSYDVKMKEKGDIPEGYSVSREKKERFSLILESASTNQTSMYLCASSLGREWAYEQYFGPGTRLTVT.

The chain carries TRBV7-3 and TRBJ2-7; D is possibly TRBD2 (5 bases). Trimming stripped 5 bases from V and 5 bases from J, with 16 bases between. Germline CDR1 SGHTA, CDR2 FQGTGA. The length of the CDR3 is 14 residues. The CDR3 nucleotides read TGTGCCAGCAGCCCGTCAAGGACTTCGAACGAGCAGTACTTC. This codes for CASSPSRTSNEQYF.

This clone was recorded a few times. The chain is built from TRBV4-1 and TRBJ2-7; no clear D. Per the germline V gene, CDR1 is MGHRA and CDR2 is YSYEKL. This CDR3 has 14 amino acids. Deletions cut 0 bases from V and 11 bases from J, with 17 bases between. CDR3 region: CASSQDRYLPNKYF. In DNA form, the CDR3 reads TGCGCCAGCAGCCAAGATAGGTATCTTCCTAATAAGTACTTC.

The CDR3 region is CASSQLTVSGYTF. CDR3 bases: TGTGCCAGCAGCCAACTTACAGTAAGTGGCTACACCTTC. This sequence joins TRBV4-2 and TRBJ1-2; D gene unclear. Trimming took 2 bases from V and 7 from J, leaving 11 bases between them. The CDR3 is 13 amino acids. The germline V gene has CDR1 LGHNA and CDR2 YNFKEQ.

The gene calls are TRBV5-1 and TRBJ1-1, with a possible D match to TRBD1 (5 bases). Trimming removed 4 bases from V and 1 base from J, with 14 bases in between. The CDR3 loop spans 15 amino acids. Germline V CDR1 and CDR2: SGHRS, YFSETQ. The CDR3 DNA sequence: TGCGCCAGCAGCCAAGGGACGGCGAGGAACACTGAAGCTTTCTTT. Its translation: CASSQGTARNTEAFF. The entire variable domain, with the rest obtained from reference TRBV5-1 and TRBJ1-1, is as follows: KAGVTQTPRYLIKTRGQQVTLSCSPISGHRSVSWYQQTPGQGLQFLFEYFSETQRNKGNFPGRFSGRQFSNSRSEMNVSTLELGDSALYLCASSQGTARNTEAFFGQGTRLTVV.

This clone has only one observation. V gene TRBV11-2 combines with J gene TRBJ1-2; tentatively, D is TRBD1 (5 bases). Germline V CDR1 and CDR2: SGHAT, FQNNGV. V lost 0 bases to trimming and J lost 8 bases, with 10 bases between them. CDR3 length: 13 amino acids. CDR3 nucleotides: TGTGCCAGCAGCTTAGATCTGGGGGACGGCTACACCTTC. This codes for CASSLDLGDGYTF.

This clone came up once. This chain uses TRBV18 with TRBJ2-7; D uncertain. There are 14 residues in the CDR3. V was trimmed by 3 bases and J by 0 bases, leaving 9 bases between them. The germline V gene has CDR1 KGHSH and CDR2 LQKENI. CDR3 residues: CASSPREFSYEQYF. CDR3 nucleotides: TGTGCCAGCTCACCTAGAGAGTTCTCCTACGAGCAGTACTTC.

This clone was detected once. CDR3 DNA: TGTGCCAGCAGCTTAGTCGGTACGGTGCCCTCCAATGAGCAGTTCTTC. Encoded protein: CASSLVGTVPSNEQFF. The chain uses TRBV7-8 and TRBJ2-1; D gene unclear. Germline CDR1 is SGHVS and CDR2 is FQNEAQ. V was pared by 1 base and J by 6 bases, with 16 bases between. This CDR3 is 16 amino acids long.

V is TRBV7-2 and J is TRBJ2-4, with no clear D. CDR1 SGHTA and CDR2 FQGNSA come from the germline V gene. This CDR3 has 12 amino acids. V lost 5 bases and J 8 bases, leaving 10 bases between the germline ends. CDR3 DNA sequence: TGTGCCAGCAGCGCCCTAAGGGACATTCAGTACTTC. Its translation is CASSALRDIQYF. The full variable domain, rest sourced from reference TRBV7-2 and TRBJ2-4, is GAGVSQSPSNKVTEKGKDVELRCDPISGHTALYWYRQSLGQGLEFLIYFQGNSAPDKSGLPSDRFSAERTGGSVSTLTIQRTQQEDSAVYLCASSALRDIQYFGAGTRLSVL.

This chain joins TRBV2 and TRBJ2-7; D gene unclear. The CDR3 extends over 13 amino acids. The ends were cut back, 7 bases at V and 3 bases at J, with 13 bases in the middle. CDR1 and CDR2 (germline): SNHLY, FYNNEI. In DNA form, the CDR3 reads TGTGCCAGCAAACAGTCTTATAACTACGAGCAGTACTTC. Translated: CASKQSYNYEQYF.

The chain has TRBV28 and TRBJ2-7, with 7 bases lining up with TRBD2. CDR1 is MDHEN, CDR2 SYDVKM, per germline. This CDR3 spans 13 amino acids. V dropped 4 bases and J dropped 3; count of bases not matched to a gene: 3. The CDR3 sequence: CASSSSGLYEQYF. The CDR3 DNA reads as TGTGCCAGCAGTTCTAGCGGCCTCTACGAGCAGTACTTC.

V usage is TRBV11-2 and J usage is TRBJ1-2, with D unclear. The V end was cut by 5 bases, the J end by 4 bases, with 11 bases between. Per the germline V gene, CDR1 is SGHAT and CDR2 is FQNNGV. CDR3 length equals 13 residues. CDR3 sequence reads: CASSPGPGYGYTF. CDR3 nucleotide sequence: TGTGCCAGCAGCCCCGGGCCTGGCTATGGCTACACCTTC. The full variable domain, its missing parts supplied by reference TRBV11-2 and TRBJ1-2, is EAGVAQSPRYKIIEKRQSVAFWCNPISGHATLYWYQQILGQGPKLLIQFQNNGVVDDSQLPKDRFSAERLKGVDSTLKIQPAKLEDSAVYLCASSPGPGYGYTFGSGTRLTVV.

The chain has TRBV15 and TRBJ2-7; unclear D gene. This CDR3 is built from 13 residues. The V gene lost 0 bases and the J gene lost 6 bases, with 9 bases spanning the gap. The V gene's germline CDR1 is LNHNV and CDR2 YYDKDF (reference sequence). CDR3 region: CATSRDQKGEQYF. The CDR3 DNA follows: TGTGCCACCAGCAGAGATCAAAAGGGCGAGCAGTACTTC.

V and J are TRBV2 and TRBJ2-3; D unclear. This CDR3 has 12 residues. From germline, CDR1 is SNHLY and CDR2 FYNNEI. Trimming removed 5 bases at V and 4 bases at J, with 7 bases between. CDR3 in amino acids: CASSLRADTQYF. CDR3 sequence (DNA): TGTGCCAGCAGTTTACGCGCAGATACGCAGTATTTT.